What follows are 14 T cell receptor beta chains derived from one specimen sequenced in a study of blood T cell repertoires in COVID-19. TCRdb's table, derived via immunoSEQ multiplex PCR, lists solely in-frame clones and lacks some. This sample has approximately 100,000 clones, with around 83% found just once. The specimen sequenced was peripheral blood. These receptors were taken from a human donor in a cohort sampled during active COVID-19.

In this sample, this clone turned up a few times. The gene calls are TRBV29-1 and TRBJ1-2; 9 nucleotides agree with TRBD1. V dropped 6 bases and J dropped 7; count of bases not matched to a gene: 12. CDR1 is SQVTM and CDR2 is ANQGSEA in the germline V gene. The CDR3 consists of 14 residues. The CDR3 reads CSVSLGTGSSGYTF. In DNA, the CDR3 is TGCAGCGTATCTCTCGGGACAGGGTCGTCTGGCTACACCTTC.

J is TRBJ2-2 and V is TRBV14; 9 bases agree with TRBD1. V trimming: 2 bases; J trimming: 6 bases; junction bases outside the gene matches: 7. The CDR3 totals 16 residues. Germline lookup yields CDR1 SGHDN and CDR2 FVKESK. The CDR3 nucleotides read TGTGCCAGCAGCCAATTTACCGGGACAGGGTCCGGGGAGCTGTTTTTT. It codes for CASSQFTGTGSGELFF.

The chain joins TRBV5-1 to TRBJ1-6; D uncertain. This CDR3 spans 12 amino acids. V lost 6 bases and J 5 bases, leaving 6 bases between the germline ends. Germline CDR1 and CDR2: SGHRS and YFSETQ. The CDR3 nucleotides are TGCGCCAGCAAGCAGGATAATTCACCCCTCCACTTT. Protein: CASKQDNSPLHF.

The chain recombines TRBV30 with TRBJ1-2; 10 bases map to TRBD1. V lost 2 bases to trimming and J lost 3 bases; unmatched junction nucleotides: 21. From germline, CDR1 is GTSNPN and CDR2 SVGIG (reference sequence). This CDR3 comprises 20 residues. The CDR3 DNA is TGTGCCTGGAGTATCGGCCCGATCGACAGGGGGCGCACCGGTGACTATGGCTACACCTTC. This translates into CAWSIGPIDRGRTGDYGYTF.

This chain uses TRBV19 with TRBJ2-5, with TRBD2 as a possible D gene (6 bases). This CDR3 is built from 15 residues. Trimming shortened V by 6 bases and J by 2 bases, and 16 bases separated the two germline ends. Germline lookup yields CDR1 LNHDA and CDR2 SQIVND (reference sequence). Here the CDR3 reads CASRTTGGRQETQYF. The CDR3 DNA is TGTGCCAGTAGGACGACCGGGGGAAGACAAGAGACCCAGTACTTC. The full variable domain, its missing parts supplied by reference TRBV19 and TRBJ2-5, is DGGITQSPKYLFRKEGQNVTLSCEQNLNHDAMYWYRQDPGQGLRLIYYSQIVNDFQKGDIAEGYSVSREKKESFPLTVTSAQKNPTAFYLCASRTTGGRQETQYFGPGTRLLVL.

In this sample, this clone turned up a few times. The chain is built from TRBV4-1 and TRBJ2-5, with TRBD1 matching 7 bases. V lost 1 base to trimming and J lost 5 bases; unmatched junction nucleotides: 7. There are 15 residues in the CDR3. Looked up from germline, CDR1 is MGHRA and CDR2 is YSYEKL. CDR3 bases: TGCGCCAGCAGCCAAGGAGACAGGGCTGGGGAGACCCAGTACTTC. Translation: CASSQGDRAGETQYF.

The table lists this clone with a few counts. The chain joins TRBV27 to TRBJ1-4, with TRBD1 matching 11 bases. CDR1 is MNHEY and CDR2 is SMNVEV in the germline V gene (reference sequence). Losses at the gene ends were 6 bases for V and 11 bases for J; bases not matched to a gene: 5. This CDR3 has 13 residues. The CDR3 nucleotides read TGTGCCAGCAGAGGGGGGACAGGGGGGAAACTGTTTTTT. Amino acid sequence: CASRGGTGGKLFF. Variable domain in full (rest from reference TRBV27 and TRBJ1-4): EAQVTQNPRYLITVTGKKLTVTCSQNMNHEYMSWYRQDPGLGLRQIYYSMNVEVTDKGDVPEGYKVSRKEKRNFPLILESPSPNQTSLYFCASRGGTGGKLFFGSGTQLSVL.

The CDR3 region has the DNA TGTGCCAGCAGCCTACAGGGGGATGTCACTGAAGCTTTCTTT. This translates into CASSLQGDVTEAFF. The chain uses TRBV11-1 and TRBJ1-1; TRBD1 aligns across 8 bases. This CDR3 spans 14 amino acids. Losses at the gene ends were 5 bases for V and 4 bases for J; bases not matched to a gene: 6. The germline gives CDR1 SGHAT, CDR2 FQDESV (reference sequence).

The V call is TRBV29-1, the J call TRBJ2-1; the match to TRBD1 covers 9 bases. Germline assignment: CDR1 SQVTM and CDR2 ANQGSEA. Germline trimming cut 4 bases from V and 9 bases from J; bases unmatched to any gene: 7. The CDR3 runs to 13 residues. CDR3 region: CSVAGQGWGEQFF. The DNA for the CDR3 is TGCAGCGTTGCAGGACAGGGGTGGGGTGAGCAGTTCTTC.

This CDR3 is CASSFNRGQDSPLHF. As DNA, the CDR3 is TGTGCCAGCAGCTTTAACAGGGGGCAAGATTCACCCCTCCACTTT. The chain combines TRBV7-9 with TRBJ1-6; 9 nucleotides match TRBD1. The CDR3 has 15 residues. V gave up 3 bases and J gave up 8 bases; unmatched junction bases: 5. The germline V gene encodes CDR1 SEHNR and CDR2 FQNEAQ (reference sequence).

The chain uses TRBV30 and TRBJ1-3; 10 bases match TRBD1. Trimming removed 3 bases from V and 1 base from J; junction bases left unmatched: 6. The length of the CDR3 is 16 residues. The V gene's germline CDR1 is GTSNPN and CDR2 SVGIG (reference sequence). CDR3: CAWSLGQGGSGNTIYF. The CDR3 DNA follows: TGTGCCTGGAGCCTTGGACAGGGGGGATCTGGAAACACCATATATTTT.

A single count supports this clone. The chain uses TRBV7-9 and TRBJ1-5; perhaps TRBD1 as D (5 bases). CDR1 is SEHNR and CDR2 is FQNEAQ in the germline V gene (reference sequence). CDR3 size: 14 residues. Trimming took 4 bases from V and 4 from J, leaving 11 bases between them. DNA for the CDR3: TGTGCCAGCAGCTCCCTCAGGGAAAATCAGCCCCAGCATTTT. Encoded protein: CASSSLRENQPQHF. Drawing the rest from reference TRBV7-9 and TRBJ1-5, the complete variable domain is DTGVSQNPRHKITKRGQNVTFRCDPISEHNRLYWYRQTLGQGPEFLTYFQNEAQLEKSRLLSDRFSAERPKGSFSTLEIQRTEQGDSAMYLCASSSLRENQPQHFGDGTRLSIL.

CDR3 protein: CASSLSGTITLSSYEQYF. The CDR3, as DNA: TGTGCCAGCAGCTTGTCCGGGACTATAACCCTAAGCTCCTACGAGCAGTACTTC. The rearrangement links TRBV11-2 to TRBJ2-7, with 7 bases aligning to TRBD2. This CDR3 contains 18 residues. V gave up 3 bases and J gave up 0 bases; unmatched junction bases: 14. Per the germline V gene, CDR1 is SGHAT and CDR2 is FQNNGV.

The chain couples TRBV5-4 to TRBJ2-3, with 9 bases fitting TRBD2. Trimming took 2 bases from V and 2 from J; bases not matched to a gene: 9. The V gene's germline CDR1 is SGHNT and CDR2 YYREEE (reference sequence). The CDR3 totals 17 residues. CDR3 sequence: CASSFPASGAVTDTQYF. CDR3 DNA sequence: TGTGCCAGCAGCTTCCCGGCTAGCGGGGCCGTCACAGATACGCAGTATTTT.